These 11 T cell receptor beta chains share one sample of origin, sequenced in a study of T cells expressing NK-cell markers. Using the 5' RACE reads, TCRdb records one entry per CDR3 protein without DNA. Seen in this sample are a few hundred thousand distinct CDR3 sequences; the ten most common clones hold approximately 3.5%. The specimen sequenced was blood T cells: a sorted CD56 or NKG2C T cell subset, CD4+ or CD8+ T cells, or bulk PBMC T cells (not recorded which). The receptors shown here come from a man aged 18 to 35 in good health.

The rearrangement uses TRBV6-1 and TRBJ2-2; with no DNA, the TCRdb D assignment of TRBD2 cannot be verified. CDR1 is MNHNS and CDR2 is SASEGT in the germline V gene. The CDR3 is 14 residues long. Here the CDR3 reads CASSEFASGGELFF.

V is TRBV29-1 and J is TRBJ2-7; the TCRdb call, TRBD1, lacks DNA for checking. Looked up from germline, CDR1 is SQVTM and CDR2 is ANQGSEA. This CDR3 comprises 13 residues. The CDR3 reads CSVEAGQGYEQYF.

This chain uses TRBV5-5 with TRBJ2-7; lacking DNA, the TRBD1 call made by TCRdb goes unchecked. There are 15 residues in the CDR3. CDR1 is SGHKS, CDR2 YYEKEE, per germline (reference sequence). This CDR3 is CASSLQGTTSYEQYF.

V is TRBV13 and J is TRBJ2-7. This CDR3 has 14 amino acids. The V gene's germline CDR1 is PRHDT and CDR2 FYEKMQ (reference sequence). CDR3 in amino acids: CASSLLEMGYEQYF.

CDR3 residues: CASQPGGNINQPQHF. This chain uses TRBV19 with TRBJ1-5; there is no DNA to check the TCRdb D call of TRBD1. The germline CDR1 and CDR2 sequences are LNHDA and SQIVND (reference sequence). The CDR3 consists of 15 residues.

The chain joins TRBV5-6 to TRBJ2-3; the TCRdb call, TRBD1, lacks DNA for checking. The germline V gene encodes CDR1 SGHDT and CDR2 YYEEEE. CDR3 length equals 18 residues. The CDR3 here is CASSYGQGTPFSTDTQYF.

V and J are TRBV20-1 and TRBJ2-1; TCRdb outputs TRBD2, but without DNA this stays unchecked. This CDR3 spans 15 amino acids. CDR1 is DFQATT, CDR2 SNEGSKA, per germline (reference sequence). The CDR3 here is CSASPRVAGTNEQFF.

This chain joins TRBV11-3 and TRBJ2-7; TCRdb proposes TRBD1, but this gene call is untestable without DNA. Germline CDR1 is SGHNT and CDR2 is YENEEA. The CDR3 sequence is 13 residues long. CDR3 amino acids: CASSFVGGYEQYF.

The chain employs TRBV30 and TRBJ2-2; no DNA is available, so the TRBD2 call from TCRdb remains unchecked. This CDR3 has 14 residues. The germline CDR1 and CDR2 sequences are GTSNPN and SVGIG (reference sequence). The CDR3 here is CAWRGRAHTGELFF.

This sequence joins TRBV12-5 and TRBJ2-1; with no DNA, the TCRdb D assignment of TRBD1 cannot be verified. CDR1 LGHNT and CDR2 FRNRAP come from the germline V gene. The CDR3 has 13 amino acids. The CDR3 is CASGPSGAEEQFF.

The genes are TRBV7-9 and TRBJ2-3; TCRdb names TRBD2, which stays unverified in the absence of DNA. Germline V lookup: CDR1 SEHNR, CDR2 FQNEAQ (reference sequence). The CDR3 has 16 amino acids. CDR3 loop: CAAGLAGPTSTDTQYF.